What follows is one T cell receptor beta chain and its context. Its antigen is still unknown. These data come from a study of blood T cells in healthy people across ages. Study-level findings and limits: The donors' CMV status was not determined, possibly confounding changes in expanded clonotypes. There was a strong correlation between TCR beta diversity and naive T cell percentage.

There were at least 5.5 micrograms of total RNA extracted from every sample. Through a sample-barcoded 5' primer and a J-beta primer mix, a second PCR was run for 7 to 11 cycles. Unique molecular identifiers of 12 random nucleotides labeled each cDNA. TCRdb itself ran the 5' RACE reads through MiXCR, one entry per CDR3 protein. Of about 730,000 distinct CDR3 sequences listed, roughly 44% are singletons. From germline, CDR1 is SGDLS and CDR2 YYNGEE. V lost 0 bases and J lost 2, with 12 bases in between. This CDR3 has 15 residues. Material for sequencing was blood. The chain combines TRBV9 with TRBJ2-7; weak D call: TRBD1 (5 bases). This receptor was obtained from a woman between 55 and 75 years old in good health. CDR3 amino acids: CASSVAGSFTYEQYF. CDR3 nucleotide sequence: TGTGCCAGCAGCGTAGCAGGGTCGTTCACCTACGAGCAGTACTTC.